Listed here is a single T cell receptor (beta chain). In its sample, this clone was seen a few times. The antigen it recognizes is unknown. No qualities accompany the bases; no much larger clone lies one base away. Donors were healthy HIV-negative adults with no recently reported acute infections or vaccinations. Only Caucasian adults living in Nashville, Tennessee, USA were represented among the donors. CD4+ T cells were enriched through magnetic negative selection, after which naive cells were positively selected on CD45RA and the remaining negative fraction served as the memory subset. Blood was collected by leukapheresis, and PBMCs were isolated by Ficoll-Histopaque density gradient centrifugation and then cryopreserved in liquid nitrogen vapor phase. Analytical flow cytometry was used to check the purity and quantity of every magnetically sorted T cell population. Genomic DNA was isolated from every sorted fraction and measured by UV absorbance on a Nanodrop 2000c.

Using the deep immunoSEQ assay, TCR CDR3 regions were amplified from genomic DNA by multiplex PCR. Extracted genomic DNA from each cell subset was distributed evenly across all wells of several immunoSEQ 96-well plates, and each plate was treated as a replicate. Each replicate PCR for sorted subsets received approximately 200 ng genomic DNA, equal to around 32,000 T cell genomes. Purified libraries were quantified with a Qubit 3.0 fluorometer, sized on a Bioanalyzer 2100, and re-quantified with the KAPA Library Quantification kit. A separate single-read 150-cycle Illumina NextSeq 550 flow cell was used to sequence each immunoSEQ 96-well plate. As for the original processing: Because the immunoSEQ output held only junctional sequences and lacked quality scores, the filtering could not match the filtering applied to full-length reads. Sequences were annotated with PyIR, a Python wrapper for IgBLAST v1.9, and V/J genes and CDR3 were assigned using IMGT germline references. Reads with weak V/J assignments (E-value above 1e-6), missing CDR3, stop codons, out-of-frame junctions, or ambiguous translated residues were removed. A V3J clonotype was defined by an identical inferred V gene, J gene, and CDR3 amino acid sequence. Percentage overlap between repertoires was calculated by dividing the number of shared unique clonotypes by the size of the smaller repertoire. Repertoire richness was assessed with RTK rarefaction, the Chao1 estimator, and Recon v2.1 estimates of unobserved clonotypes. Generation probabilities for all TCRbeta clonotypes obtained by the gDNA method from a handful of donors were computed using OLGA. TCRdb took over this immuneACCESS table, retaining in-frame rearrangements with V and J assigned. Such tables are incomplete; in checked studies, under half of the missing clones stem from an unresolved V gene, and the remainder is unexplained. That table gives V, J and clone size, and the DNA gave D and trimming. In all, the sample holds about 1 million clones, and around 74% of those were seen once. Roughly 1.4% of the sample comes from the top ten.

The data were obtained in a study of shared clonotypes between healthy human individuals (dated by TCRdb to 2018 to 2020). For the wider study: The cohort included a few men and a couple of women between 18 and 49 years of age. For each donor, CD4 naive and CD4 memory were each run on three plates, CD8 naive on two plates, and CD8 memory on one plate. To increase sequencing depth and limit assay-specific biases, different laboratories used diverse techniques to prepare libraries and sequence TCR repertoires. To estimate repertoire size and how much clonotypes are shared between individuals, the study performed deep sequencing of blood TCR repertoires from roughly five healthy adults. Per donor, leukapheresis produced somewhere between about 0.8 and 9 billion PBMCs.

Beyond this particular receptor, the publication reports: Larger estimated clonotype richness was generally found for naive subsets than for memory subsets. Sampling was restricted to blood, and TCR repertoires in tissues likely differ from the TCR repertoires found in blood. Across a few donors, around 5% of naive CD4, around 3.3% of naive CD8, about 2% of memory CD4, and 0.4% to 0.45% of memory CD8 clonotypes were shared. Because the study included a small number of donors, the genetic and exposure-history diversity represented was limited. Pairwise subsampling indicated that sequencing depth was expected to affect the degree of clonotype sharing among donors. Rarefaction of sorted-subset datasets indicated incomplete sequencing despite the large sequencing depth. Clonotypes shared by all four sorted-subset donors showed higher generation probabilities than non-shared clonotypes.

The CDR3 numbers 15 residues from cysteine through phenylalanine. Just the 45-base CDR3 DNA is kept, in frame starting at base 1. Trimmed from V: 6 bases; trimmed from J: 4 bases; junction bases lacking a gene match: 11. The germline V gene sets CDR1 to KGHSH and CDR2 to LQKENI. Sequenced input: memory CD4+ T cells sorted from blood. The cell subset or site label corresponds to: CD45RA-negative fraction. This clonotype originated in a man in his late teens or twenties in good health. The receptor chain draws on TRBV18 and TRBJ1-2; 7 bases in the middle match TRBD1. The CDR3 here reads CASSPGTEPSYGYTF. The nucleotides are TGTGCCAGCTCTCCCGGGACAGAACCTTCCTATGGCTACACCTTC.